Given below is one TCR beta chain in context. Its antigen is not yet known. Base qualities were left out, and no much larger clone turns up one base away. For sequencing of the TCRbeta CDR3 region, genomic DNA was extracted from the sorted cells. The immunoSEQ Assay was used for sequencing of TCRbeta CDR3 regions. What TCRdb holds here is the immuneACCESS table cut down to in-frame rearrangements. Part of the clones is not present; checked against another copy, under half of the missing clones reflect an unresolved V gene, and the others are unexplained. The sample table shows 55,000 to 65,000 clones, and around 85% are seen once. The ten largest clones capture over 3.5% of the sample. The sample belongs to a study of OX40 agonist ivuxolimab in advanced cancers. About the investigation overall: The costimulatory receptor OX40 (CD134) was targeted by ivuxolimab, a fully human IgG2 agonistic monoclonal antibody. In the dose-escalation cohort, 82.7% of patients were male, and the mean age was about 55 years, with a range of 23 to 79. Peripheral TCRbeta sequencing was intended to test whether TCR sequence diversity was altered and clonal T-cell expansion was caused by ivuxolimab. Patients were allowed to have had prior anti-PD-1, anti-PD-L1 or anti-CTLA-4 therapy, and approximately 39% of the dose-escalation patients had been treated with checkpoint inhibitors. Intravenous ivuxolimab was administered to patients every 2 weeks at six dose levels: 0.01, 0.1, 0.3, 1.5, 3 and 10 mg/kg. Partial responses were achieved by three dose-escalation patients, of whom one had hepatocellular carcinoma and two had cutaneous melanoma. Of the roughly 50 dose-escalation patients, hepatocellular carcinoma was present in about 19, melanoma in roughly 15, renal cell carcinoma in 9 and head and neck cancer in 9. The paper describes the monotherapy dose-escalation part (N ≈ 49 patients) of the phase I trial of ivuxolimab.

What the study reported, not specific to this receptor: After ivuxolimab, CD8+ T cells had more expanded clones than CD4+ T cells on average. At doses of 0.1 to 3.0 mg/kg, clonal expansion of both CD4+ and CD8+ T cells in blood was seen between baseline and week 6. The antigen specificity of the clonally expanded peripheral T cells was not determined. Low levels of normalized T-cell clonal expansion were also seen in some patients who did not respond. Partial responders in the 0.1-3.0 mg/kg groups had among the lowest normalized peripheral clonal expansion, especially among CD8+ T cells.

Patients with a history of autoimmune disease or receiving systemic immunosuppression were excluded from the trial. In every dose cohort, peripheral blood was drawn for TCR sequencing at baseline, cycle 4 day 1, and cycle 7 day 1. The samples were taken from a phase I, first-in-human, multicenter, open-label dose-escalation trial of ivuxolimab. Adults with locally advanced or metastatic melanoma, renal cell, hepatocellular, or head and neck squamous cell carcinoma were enrolled in the trial. Before TCR sequencing, CD4+ T cells and CD8+ T cells from peripheral blood were sorted into separate populations. The germline V gene encodes CDR1 SGHDN and CDR2 FVKESK. Clipping removes 4 bases from V and 3 bases from J, with 2 as the unmatched junction base count. Counted from cysteine to phenylalanine, this CDR3 has 15 amino acids. This entry keeps only the CDR3 DNA: 45 bases, framed from base 1.

This TCR came from an adult with an advanced solid tumor such as melanoma, head and neck, liver or kidney cancer. This specimen was CD4+ or CD8+ T cells sorted from blood, taken in a trial of the OX40 agonist ivuxolimab. Here the chain combines TRBV14 and TRBJ1-6; 8 bases in between match TRBD1. The encoded CDR3 is CASSPGQGYNSPLHF. The DNA sequence is given as TGTGCCAGCAGCCCCGGACAGGGCTATAATTCACCCCTCCACTTT. Joined to the reference TRBV14 and TRBJ1-6 proteins, this CDR3 gives the full variable domain: EAGVTQFPSHSVIEKGQTVTLRCDPISGHDNLYWYRRVMGKEIKFLLHFVKESKQDESGMPNNRFLAERTGGTYSTLKVQPAELEDSGVYFCASSPGQGYNSPLHFGNGTRLTVT.